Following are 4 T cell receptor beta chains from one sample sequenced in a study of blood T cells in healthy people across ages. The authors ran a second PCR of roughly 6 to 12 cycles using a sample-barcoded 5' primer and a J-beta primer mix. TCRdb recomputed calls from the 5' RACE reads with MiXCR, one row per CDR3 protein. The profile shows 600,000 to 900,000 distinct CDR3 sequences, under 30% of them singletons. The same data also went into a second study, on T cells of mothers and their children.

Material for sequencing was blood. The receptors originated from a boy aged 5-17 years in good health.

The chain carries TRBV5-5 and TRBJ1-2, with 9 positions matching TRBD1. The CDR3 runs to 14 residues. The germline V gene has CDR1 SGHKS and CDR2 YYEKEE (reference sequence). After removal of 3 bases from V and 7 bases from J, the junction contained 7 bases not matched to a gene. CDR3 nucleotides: TGTGCCAGCAGCTATACAGGGGGCCGAAGTGGCTACACCTTC. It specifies CASSYTGGRSGYTF.

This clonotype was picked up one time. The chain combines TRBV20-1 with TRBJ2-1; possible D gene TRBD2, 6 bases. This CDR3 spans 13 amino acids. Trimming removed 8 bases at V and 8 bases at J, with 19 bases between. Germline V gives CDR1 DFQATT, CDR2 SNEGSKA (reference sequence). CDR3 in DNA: TGCAGTCCTGGGGGGACCGCGGGCCATGAGCAGTTCTTC. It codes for CSPGGTAGHEQFF.

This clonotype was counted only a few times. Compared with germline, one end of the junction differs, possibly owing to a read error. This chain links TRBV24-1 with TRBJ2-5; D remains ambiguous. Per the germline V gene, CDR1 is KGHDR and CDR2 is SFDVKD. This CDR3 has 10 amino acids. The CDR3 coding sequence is TGTGCCACCAGTGATTTGGACGGAAACTTC. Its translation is CATSDLDGNF.

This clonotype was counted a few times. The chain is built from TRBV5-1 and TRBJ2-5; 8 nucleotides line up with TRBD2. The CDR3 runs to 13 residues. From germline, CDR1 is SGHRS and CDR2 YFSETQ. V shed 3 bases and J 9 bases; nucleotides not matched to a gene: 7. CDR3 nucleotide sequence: TGCGCCAGCAGCTCCGGTAGCGGGGCTCCCCAGTACTTC. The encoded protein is CASSSGSGAPQYF.